A single sample gave rise to the 5 T cell receptor beta chains below, sequenced in a study of post-analysis software for immune sequencing data. Sequencing libraries made from TCR beta cDNA carried unique molecular identifiers. TCRdb ran MiXCR on the PCR reads and lists one entry per CDR3 protein. The sample has approximately 630,000 distinct CDR3 sequences, 59% seen once; the top ten hold approximately 10%. Whole-study results and caveats: In patients, TRBV5-6, TRBV5-1 and TRBV20-1 belonged to five or six TRBV segments found more frequently than in controls.

No antigen is known for these receptors. Sequenced: blood. The receptors stem from a girl aged 2-15 years with multiple sclerosis.

Here the CDR3 DNA reads TGTGCCAGCAGTTTACAGGGGCCGGGTCCCTACAATGAGCAGTTCTTC. Protein sequence: CASSLQGPGPYNEQFF. The gene calls are TRBV12-3 or TRBV12-4 and TRBJ2-1; a weak D match, TRBD1 (6 bases). The length of the CDR3 is 16 residues. The V gene lost 2 bases and the J gene lost 2 bases, with 13 bases spanning the gap.

Concerning this clonotype itself: One base away lies a much larger clone, so this may be a sequencing read error. V and J are TRBV5-1 and TRBJ2-5, with D possibly TRBD1 on 5 matching bases. Germline CDR1 and CDR2: SGHRS and YFSETQ. The CDR3 is made up of 14 amino acids. Trimming took 0 bases from V and 11 from J, leaving 17 bases between them. CDR3 in amino acids: CASSLGQGNNEQYF. CDR3 coding DNA: TGCGCCAGCAGCTTGGGTCAGGGAAACAATGAGCAGTACTTC.

The V call is TRBV29-1, the J call TRBJ1-2; D remains ambiguous. CDR1 is SQVTM, CDR2 ANQGSEA, per germline. The CDR3 is 14 amino acids. V dropped 0 bases and J dropped 6 bases, with 14 bases sitting between them. The chain's CDR3 is CSVEDPGLTNGYTF. The CDR3 nucleotides read TGCAGCGTTGAAGATCCTGGACTCACCAATGGCTACACCTTC.

The chain has TRBV20-1 and TRBJ2-3; 10 bases are a match to TRBD2. After removal of 6 bases from V and 3 bases from J, the junction contained 6 bases not matched to a gene. Per germline, CDR1 DFQATT and CDR2 SNEGSKA (reference sequence). This CDR3 has 14 residues. CDR3 bases: TGCAGTGCGGGCATTAGCGGGGGGACAGATACGCAGTATTTT. Translated: CSAGISGGTDTQYF.

V and J are TRBV28 and TRBJ2-3, with unresolved D. The CDR3 runs 13 residues. Germline V CDR1 and CDR2: MDHEN, SYDVKM. Trimming took off 3 bases at V and 5 bases at J, with 9 bases between the two ends. The CDR3 here is CASSFVWEDTQYF. The CDR3 nucleotides are TGTGCCAGCAGTTTTGTGTGGGAAGATACGCAGTATTTT.